Below, one TCR beta chain is given with its context. What it binds is unknown. The data were obtained in a study of T cell responses to AZD1222 COVID-19 vaccine. As for the study in general: Investigators merged groups given second doses at roughly 4 or roughly 12 weeks. Findings of the study overall: Only five to seven AZD1222 recipients were seropositive at baseline.

The CDR3 sequence is 15 residues long. Trimming took 0 bases from V and 3 from J, leaving 10 bases between them. The germline V gene has CDR1 SGDLS and CDR2 YYNGEE. Some clones are missing from TCRdb's copy, which holds only in-frame ones; the method was immunoSEQ multiplex PCR. The sample records around 170,000 clones, roughly 91% being singletons. This clonotype was sampled from an adult in good health. The specimen comprised peripheral blood, sampled on day 0 of AZD1222 vaccination. The chain joins TRBV9 to TRBJ2-1; D is undetermined. CDR3 protein: CASSVASTLYNEQFF. The CDR3 nucleotides are TGTGCCAGCAGCGTAGCCAGCACTCTCTACAATGAGCAGTTCTTC.